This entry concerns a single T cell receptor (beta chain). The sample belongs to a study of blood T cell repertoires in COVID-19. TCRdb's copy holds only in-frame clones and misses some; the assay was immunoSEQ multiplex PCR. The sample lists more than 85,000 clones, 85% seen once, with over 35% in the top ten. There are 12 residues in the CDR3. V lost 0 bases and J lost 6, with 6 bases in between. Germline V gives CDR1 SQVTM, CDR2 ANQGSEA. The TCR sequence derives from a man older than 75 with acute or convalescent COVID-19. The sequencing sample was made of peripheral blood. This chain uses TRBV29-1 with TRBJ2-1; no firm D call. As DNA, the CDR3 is TGCAGCGTTGAAGATCTAGGCAATGAGCAGTTCTTC. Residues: CSVEDLGNEQFF.